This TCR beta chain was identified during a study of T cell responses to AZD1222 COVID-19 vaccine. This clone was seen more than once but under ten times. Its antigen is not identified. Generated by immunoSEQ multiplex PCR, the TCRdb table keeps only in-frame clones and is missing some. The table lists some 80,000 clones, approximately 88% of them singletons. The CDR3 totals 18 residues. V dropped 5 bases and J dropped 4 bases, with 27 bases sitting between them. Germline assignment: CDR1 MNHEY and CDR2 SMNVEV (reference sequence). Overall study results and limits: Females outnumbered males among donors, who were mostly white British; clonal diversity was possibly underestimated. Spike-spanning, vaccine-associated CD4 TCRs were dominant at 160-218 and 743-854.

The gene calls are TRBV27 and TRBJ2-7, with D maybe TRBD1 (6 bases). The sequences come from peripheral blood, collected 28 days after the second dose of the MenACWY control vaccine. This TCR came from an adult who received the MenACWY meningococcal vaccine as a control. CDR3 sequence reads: CASSPFFRGRLSTYEQYF. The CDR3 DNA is TGTGCCAGCAGTCCATTCTTCAGGGGCCGACTATCTACTTACGAGCAGTACTTC.